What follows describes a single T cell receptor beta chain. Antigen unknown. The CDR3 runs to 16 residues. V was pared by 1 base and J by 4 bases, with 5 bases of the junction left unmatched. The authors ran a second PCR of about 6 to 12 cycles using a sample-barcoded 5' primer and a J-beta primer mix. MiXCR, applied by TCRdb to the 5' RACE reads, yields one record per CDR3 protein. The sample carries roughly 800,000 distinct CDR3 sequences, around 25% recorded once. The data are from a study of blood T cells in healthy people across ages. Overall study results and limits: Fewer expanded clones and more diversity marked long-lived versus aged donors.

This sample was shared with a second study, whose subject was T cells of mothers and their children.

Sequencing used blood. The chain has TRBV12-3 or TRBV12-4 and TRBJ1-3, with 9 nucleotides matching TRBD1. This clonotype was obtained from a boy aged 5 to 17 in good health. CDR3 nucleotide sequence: TGTGCCAGCAGTTTAGGAAGGACAGGGGCCGGAAACACCATATATTTT. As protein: CASSLGRTGAGNTIYF.